The 5 T cell receptor beta chains below were found in one sample sequenced in a study of shared clonotypes between healthy human individuals. TCRdb's copy holds only in-frame clones and misses some; the assay was immunoSEQ multiplex PCR. The sample lists approximately 600,000 clones, roughly 96% occurring once. Naive CD8 cells comprised CD45RO-negative, CCR7-positively selected cells, excluding terminally differentiated effector memory CD45RA+ cells. Sequenced material: naive CD8+ T cells sorted from blood. Source of these receptors: a woman in her twenties or thirties in good health.

The chain employs TRBV4-1 and TRBJ2-7, with 7 bases that match TRBD2. Germline values: CDR1 MGHRA, CDR2 YSYEKL. This CDR3 is 16 amino acids long. V lost 4 bases and J lost 3; bases outside the gene matches: 12. DNA for the CDR3: TGCGCCAGCAGCCCCCCCCCGGGAAGCGGGGACTACGAGCAGTACTTC. Its protein product is CASSPPPGSGDYEQYF.

This clone was recorded once. The CDR3 DNA is TGTGCCAGCAGTGAATTCCCAGGCCCCTATGGCTACACCTTC. This translates into CASSEFPGPYGYTF. The chain uses TRBV2 and TRBJ1-2, with D uncertain. Germline V gene sequence: CDR1 SNHLY, CDR2 FYNNEI. V lost 2 bases, J lost 4 bases, and 11 bases lay in between. The CDR3 sequence is 14 residues long.

This chain uses TRBV4-1 with TRBJ2-7; D is undetermined. The CDR3 sequence is 13 residues long. Germline V gives CDR1 MGHRA, CDR2 YSYEKL. Between the trimmed V and J ends, which lost 1 base and 6 bases, there was a span of 10 bases. The CDR3 nucleotides are TGCGCCAGCAGCCAAGGTCTAGGCCTCGAGCAGTACTTC. Protein product: CASSQGLGLEQYF.

The V call is TRBV28, the J call TRBJ2-5, with D hard to call. The J call may be faulty, since TRBJ2-7 better matches the DNA end. The CDR3 has 12 residues. CDR1 is MDHEN, CDR2 SYDVKM, per germline. This CDR3 reads CASSFVGYEQYF. CDR3 nucleotides: TGTGCCAGCAGTTTCGTGGGATACGAGCAGTACTTC.

The chain carries TRBV19 and TRBJ1-1; D might be TRBD1 (5 bases). CDR1 is LNHDA and CDR2 is SQIVND in the germline V gene (reference sequence). Trimming stripped 1 base from V and 7 bases from J, with 13 bases between. The CDR3 is 14 amino acids. CDR3 in amino acids: CASSIVGRAIEAFF. DNA of the CDR3: TGTGCCAGTAGTATAGTCGGCAGGGCCATTGAAGCTTTCTTT.